This TCR beta chain came from a study of blood T cell repertoires in COVID-19. For the study at large: The samples span acute and convalescent COVID-19 from the United States, Italy and Spain. Sample material is recorded as cDNA or gDNA derived from T cells, B-cell-depleted T cells, or PBMCs.

The table came from immunoSEQ multiplex PCR; TCRdb's copy has only in-frame clones and leaves some out. The sample has over 130,000 clones; 60% to 80% are singletons. The V gene end was trimmed by 6 bases and the J gene end by 9 bases; junction bases not matched to a gene: 7. Germline V lookup: CDR1 MNHEY, CDR2 SMNVEV (reference sequence). This CDR3 has 14 residues. The rearrangement uses TRBV27 and TRBJ2-1; the match to TRBD2 covers 11 bases. The TCR originated in a woman between 45 and 60 years old with active or convalescent COVID-19. Sequencing was performed on peripheral blood. For the CDR3, the DNA is TGTGCCAGCAGGCCGCTAGCGGGGGGCCGTGAGCAGTTCTTC. Its protein product is CASRPLAGGREQFF.